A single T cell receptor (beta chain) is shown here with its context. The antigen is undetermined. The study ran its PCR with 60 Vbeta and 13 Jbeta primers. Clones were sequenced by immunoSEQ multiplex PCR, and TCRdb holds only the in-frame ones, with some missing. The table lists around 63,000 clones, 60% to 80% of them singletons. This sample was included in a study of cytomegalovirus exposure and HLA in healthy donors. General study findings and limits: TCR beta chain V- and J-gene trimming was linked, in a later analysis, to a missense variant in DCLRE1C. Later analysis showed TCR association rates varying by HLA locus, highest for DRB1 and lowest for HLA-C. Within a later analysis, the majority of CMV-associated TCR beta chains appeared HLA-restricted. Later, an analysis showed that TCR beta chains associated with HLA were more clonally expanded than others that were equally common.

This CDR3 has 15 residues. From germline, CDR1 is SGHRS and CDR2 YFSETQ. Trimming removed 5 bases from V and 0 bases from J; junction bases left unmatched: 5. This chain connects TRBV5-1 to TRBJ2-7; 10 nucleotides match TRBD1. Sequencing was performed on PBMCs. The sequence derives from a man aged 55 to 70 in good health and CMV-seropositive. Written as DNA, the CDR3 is TGCGCCAGCAGATCAGGGACAGGGGTCTCCTACGAGCAGTACTTC. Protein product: CASRSGTGVSYEQYF.